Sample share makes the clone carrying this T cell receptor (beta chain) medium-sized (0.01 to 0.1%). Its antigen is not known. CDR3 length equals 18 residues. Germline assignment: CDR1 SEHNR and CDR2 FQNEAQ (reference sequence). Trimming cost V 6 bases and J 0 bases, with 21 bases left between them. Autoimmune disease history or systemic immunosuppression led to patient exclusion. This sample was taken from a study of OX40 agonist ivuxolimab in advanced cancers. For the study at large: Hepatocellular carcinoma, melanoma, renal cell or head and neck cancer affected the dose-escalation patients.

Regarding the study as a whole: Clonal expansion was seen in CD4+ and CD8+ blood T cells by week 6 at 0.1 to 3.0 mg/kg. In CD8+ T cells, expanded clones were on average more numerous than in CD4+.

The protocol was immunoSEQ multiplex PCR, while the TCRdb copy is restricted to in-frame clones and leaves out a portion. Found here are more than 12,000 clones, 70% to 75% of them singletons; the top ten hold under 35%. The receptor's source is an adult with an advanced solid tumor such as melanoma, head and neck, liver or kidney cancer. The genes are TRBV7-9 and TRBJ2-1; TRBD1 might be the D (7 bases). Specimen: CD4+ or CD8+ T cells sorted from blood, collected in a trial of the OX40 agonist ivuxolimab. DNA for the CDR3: TGTGCCAGCAGGTCGTCTGGAGGGGGCCCCCCCTCCTACAATGAGCAGTTCTTC. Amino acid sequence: CASRSSGGGPPSYNEQFF.